The rows below give T cell receptor beta chains drawn from one sample of a study of neurological immune-mediated disorders. MiXCR, run by TCRdb on the 5' RACE reads, gives a single entry per CDR3 protein. The sample holds about 52,000 distinct CDR3 sequences, roughly 3.5% seen once. The source material was PBMCs. All receptors derive from a man aged 25 to 45 with multiple sclerosis. Each CDR3 is given with its conserved first and last residue. D genes are given only for firm matches. Size is omitted from some rows. Given values are once, few, many or a class for expanded clones.

j_call,v_call,d_call,clone_size,cdr3_aa,cdr3_nt
TRBJ2-5,TRBV9,TRBD2,few,CANSFTSGETQYF,TGTGCCAACAGCTTCACTAGCGGGGAGACCCAGTACTTC
TRBJ1-5,TRBV29-1,TRBD1,many,CSVGQGADQPQHF,TGCAGCGTTGGGCAGGGGGCTGATCAGCCCCAGCATTTT
TRBJ1-1,TRBV5-1,.,many,CASSLPPQGSFTEAFF,TGCGCCAGCAGCTTGCCCCCACAGGGCAGCTTCACTGAAGCTTTCTTT
TRBJ2-1,TRBV9,.,many,CASSSSGSSNEQFF,TGTGCCAGCAGCAGCTCAGGGTCTAGCAATGAGCAGTTCTTC
TRBJ2-3,TRBV20-1,.,.,CSAFQGTTDTQYF,TGCAGTGCCTTTCAAGGGACCACAGATACGCAGTATTTT
TRBJ2-1,TRBV20-1,TRBD1,many,CSARSQGADYNEQFF,TGCAGTGCTAGGTCCCAGGGGGCAGACTACAATGAGCAGTTCTTC
TRBJ1-1,TRBV7-2,.,many,CASSPSRTEAFF,TGTGCCAGCAGCCCTTCCAGGACTGAAGCTTTCTTT
TRBJ2-7,TRBV5-1,TRBD2,.,CASSLHIAGASYEQYF,TGCGCCAGCAGCCTGCATATAGCGGGGGCATCCTACGAGCAGTACTTC
TRBJ1-5,TRBV6-6,.,many,CASTIAGNQPQHF,TGTGCCAGCACCATAGCAGGGAATCAGCCCCAGCATTTT
TRBJ1-1,TRBV7-2,.,many,CASSPRPGGTEAFF,TGTGCCAGCAGCCCCCGCCCCGGGGGCACTGAAGCTTTCTTT
TRBJ2-1,TRBV7-3,.,many,CASSLSRNNEQFF,TGTGCCAGCAGCTTAAGCAGAAACAATGAGCAGTTCTTC
TRBJ2-1,TRBV6-6,.,many,CASRGLREGFF,TGTGCCAGCAGGGGACTGCGCGAAGGGTTCTTC
TRBJ1-5,TRBV5-6,.,.,CASSAGPGRPQNF,TGTGCCAGCAGCGCGGGACCCGGTCGGCCCCAGAATTTT
TRBJ1-1,TRBV5-1,TRBD1,many,CASSFLGDRDIEAFF,TGCGCCAGCAGCTTCCTAGGGGACAGGGATATTGAAGCTTTCTTT
TRBJ2-1,TRBV20-1,TRBD1,many,CSAGTGTGPFEEQFF,TGCAGTGCTGGAACCGGGACAGGGCCGTTCGAAGAGCAGTTCTTC
TRBJ2-7,TRBV20-1,.,many,CSATSASTVYEQYF,TGCAGTGCTACGTCTGCGAGTACAGTCTACGAGCAGTACTTC
TRBJ2-3,TRBV9,.,many,CASSLGNRGTDTQYF,TGTGCCAGCAGCTTGGGGAACAGGGGCACAGATACGCAGTATTTT
TRBJ2-1,TRBV5-1,.,many,CASSLSPVRGVNEQFF,TGCGCCAGCAGCTTGTCTCCCGTGCGAGGGGTTAATGAGCAGTTCTTC
TRBJ2-7,TRBV28,TRBD2,many,CASSSAGGRQYF,TGTGCCAGCAGTTCAGCCGGGGGGAGGCAGTACTTC
TRBJ2-1,TRBV7-9,.,many,CASSPSGTTYNEQFF,TGTGCCAGCAGCCCTTCCGGGACCACCTACAATGAGCAGTTCTTC
TRBJ2-7,TRBV10-3,.,many,CAISELQTYEQYF,TGTGCCATCAGTGAGCTTCAGACCTACGAGCAGTACTTC
TRBJ1-5,TRBV28,.,few,CASSPYPGSNQPQHF,TGTGCCAGCAGTCCTTATCCAGGGTCAAATCAGCCCCAGCATTTT
TRBJ2-5,TRBV7-6,.,many,CASSLGGGGGQETQYF,TGTGCCAGCAGCTTAGGAGGTGGAGGGGGTCAAGAGACCCAGTACTTC
TRBJ1-5,TRBV18,TRBD1,.,CASSPAGTGNQPQHF,TGTGCCAGCTCACCAGCCGGGACAGGGAATCAGCCCCAGCATTTT
TRBJ2-2,TRBV15,.,many,CATSRGTGETGELFF,TGTGCCACCAGCAGAGGTACCGGGGAAACCGGGGAGCTGTTTTTT
TRBJ2-1,TRBV5-6,.,many,CASSLAGQVYNEQFF,TGTGCCAGCAGCTTGGCCGGACAAGTCTACAATGAGCAGTTCTTC
TRBJ2-2,TRBV10-3,.,many,CAISESGDTGELFF,TGTGCCATCAGTGAGTCAGGGGACACCGGGGAGCTGTTTTTT
TRBJ2-5,TRBV20-1,.,many,CSALGDNQETQYF,TGCAGTGCACTCGGGGACAACCAAGAGACCCAGTACTTC
TRBJ1-2,TRBV30,.,.,CAWSVGLGTPGGGYTF,TGTGCCTGGAGTGTCGGCCTGGGGACTCCCGGAGGTGGCTACACCTTC
TRBJ2-5,TRBV3-1,.,many,CASSHLAGQETQYF,TGTGCCAGCAGCCACCTCGCTGGCCAAGAGACCCAGTACTTC
TRBJ2-5,TRBV7-2,TRBD2,many,CASSLRGSGSFQETQYF,TGTGCCAGCAGCTTACGAGGTAGCGGGAGTTTTCAGGAGACCCAGTACTTC
TRBJ2-7,TRBV7-8,.,many,CASSLRGSGNYEQYF,TGTGCCAGCAGCCTCCGGGGTAGCGGCAATTACGAGCAGTACTTC
TRBJ2-7,TRBV20-1,TRBD2,many,CSAREAGEVSEQYF,TGCAGTGCTAGAGAAGCGGGAGAGGTGAGCGAGCAGTACTTC
TRBJ2-7,TRBV30,TRBD2,many,CAWNPRGGGSYEQYF,TGTGCCTGGAACCCCCGCGGGGGGGGGTCCTACGAGCAGTACTTC
TRBJ1-2,TRBV5-1,.,many,CASSLGQQNYGYTF,TGCGCCAGCAGCTTGGGACAGCAAAACTATGGCTACACCTTC
TRBJ1-5,TRBV3-1,TRBD1,many,CASSPTGNQPQHF,TGTGCCAGCAGCCCGACAGGGAATCAGCCCCAGCATTTT
TRBJ1-1,TRBV12-3/TRBV12-4,.,many,CASNIMAGHTEAFF,TGTGCCAGCAATATTATGGCGGGTCACACTGAAGCTTTCTTT
TRBJ1-1,TRBV7-6,.,many,CASSLGGSGTEAFF,TGTGCCAGCAGCTTAGGGGGGTCAGGTACTGAAGCTTTCTTT
TRBJ2-2,TRBV7-9,TRBD1,.,CASRILPGQGANTGELFF,TGTGCCAGCAGAATACTTCCGGGACAGGGAGCAAACACCGGGGAGCTGTTTTTT
TRBJ2-1,TRBV5-1,.,many,CASSLGPAPGNEQFF,TGCGCCAGCAGCTTGGGCCCAGCCCCAGGGAATGAGCAGTTCTTC
TRBJ1-1,TRBV7-8,.,many,CASSPTGGLGTEAFF,TGTGCCAGCAGCCCGACAGGTGGCCTAGGCACTGAAGCTTTCTTT
TRBJ1-3,TRBV4-1,.,many,CASSQVQGYSSGNTIYF,TGCGCCAGCAGCCAAGTACAGGGTTATAGCTCTGGAAACACCATATATTTT
TRBJ2-1,TRBV5-1,TRBD2,many,CASSSITSGGRDEQFF,TGCGCCAGCAGCTCGATTACTAGCGGGGGCCGGGATGAGCAGTTCTTC